This T cell receptor (beta chain) was found in a study of shared T cell receptors in the human thymus. The CDR3 runs 20 residues. V gave up 0 bases and J gave up 4 bases; unmatched junction bases: 14. Germline CDR1 is SGHRS and CDR2 is YFSETQ. The data were produced by immunoSEQ multiplex PCR, yet TCRdb's version contains in-frame clones alone and is incomplete. The table lists approximately 730,000 clones, 80% to 90% of them singletons. These data are also associated with another study on human thymus T cells. That investigation notes: Blood and thymic repertoires both appeared biased in V and J gene usage.

The V call is TRBV5-1, the J call TRBJ1-6; TRBD1 agrees at 9 bases. This TCR was recovered from a girl under three years old with a congenital heart defect. The material sequenced was thymocytes. The CDR3 DNA reads as TGCGCCAGCAGCTTGGGGCGTCGGGACAGGGATTATACATATAATTCACCCCTCCACTTT. It encodes CASSLGRRDRDYTYNSPLHF.